This T cell receptor (beta chain) was recorded in a study of blood T cells in healthy people across ages. A note on this clonotype: Its specificity is not known.

Trimming cost V 1 base and J 7 bases, with 7 bases left between them. Germline loops: CDR1 KGHSH, CDR2 LQKENI. The CDR3 consists of 13 residues. Study-wide results and caveats: Roughly linear age-related decline in beta diversity appeared, significant by age 40.

The use of a sample-barcoded 5' primer and a J-beta primer mix characterized a second PCR of about 7 to 12 cycles. TCRdb passed the 5' RACE reads through MiXCR, listing each CDR3 protein once. The profile covers around 1,500,000 distinct CDR3 sequences, with approximately 28% appearing a single time and 7.7% taken by the ten largest. The sequenced sample was blood. This rearrangement joins TRBV18 to TRBJ2-2; perhaps TRBD1 as D (5 bases). The clonotype comes from a woman aged 25 to 39 in good health. Here the CDR3 reads CASSPQGRGELFF. CDR3 DNA: TGTGCCAGCTCACCACAGGGGCGCGGGGAGCTGTTTTTT.